Listed below are T cell receptor beta chains from one sample, sequenced in a study of T-cell memory formation after mild COVID-19. TCRdb analysed the 5' RACE reads with MiXCR anew, one entry per CDR3 protein. The table lists roughly 350,000 distinct CDR3 sequences, 28% of them singletons. Sequenced sample: PBMCs or a T cell subset sorted from them (not recorded which). These receptors all come from an adult woman who had mild COVID-19 (a few samples of this study predate the infection). Cell type and time point are not known. Both conserved end residues are part of each CDR3. A D gene is named only where the DNA matches it firmly. A row's size may be missing; if present it is once, few, many or a size class.

CASQWAGVNTDTQYF TGTGCCTCCCAGTGGGCGGGAGTAAACACAGATACGCAGTATTTT TRBJ2-3 few TRBD2 TRBV12-3/TRBV12-4
CAISSSGGEETQYF TGTGCCATCAGTAGCAGCGGGGGGGAAGAGACCCAGTACTTC TRBJ2-5 . TRBD2 TRBV10-3
CASSQETSVYEQYF TGCGCCAGCAGCCAAGAGACTAGCGTCTACGAGCAGTACTTC TRBJ2-7 . TRBD2 TRBV4-3
CASSPPDREKGYTF TGTGCCAGCTCACCGCCTGACAGGGAAAAGGGCTACACCTTC TRBJ1-2 few TRBD1 TRBV18
CASSGGTGTYEQYF TGTGCCAGCTCGGGTGGGACAGGAACCTACGAGCAGTACTTC TRBJ2-7 . TRBD1 TRBV18
CATSSGGRGNQPQHF TGTGCCACCAGCAGCGGAGGCCGGGGCAATCAGCCCCAGCATTTT TRBJ1-5 few . TRBV15
CASSSYRGSTEAFF TGCGCCAGCAGCTCCTACAGGGGTAGCACTGAAGCTTTCTTT TRBJ1-1 . TRBD1 TRBV5-1
CASSLTGGTAFF TGTGCCAGCTCACTTACAGGAGGAACAGCTTTCTTT TRBJ1-1 . . TRBV18
CASEARASTDTQYF TGTGCCAGCGAGGCCAGAGCTAGCACAGATACGCAGTATTTT TRBJ2-3 few . TRBV6-1
CASNIGLVPPHTEAFF TGTGCCAGCAATATAGGCCTCGTTCCTCCTCACACTGAAGCTTTCTTT TRBJ1-1 few . TRBV12-3/TRBV12-4
CASKGQGRTDTQYF TGTGCCAGCAAAGGCCAAGGGCGAACAGATACGCAGTATTTT TRBJ2-3 . . TRBV27
CASSLLADSYNEQFF TGTGCCAGCAGCTTACTAGCGGACTCCTACAATGAGCAGTTCTTC TRBJ2-1 . TRBD2 TRBV11-3
CAVEGKWTDTQYF TGTGCCGTCGAGGGGAAATGGACAGATACGCAGTATTTT TRBJ2-3 . . TRBV24-1
CASSRGPDNEQFF TGTGCCAGTAGTAGGGGCCCCGATAATGAGCAGTTCTTC TRBJ2-1 few . TRBV19
CAWTGGWETQYF TGTGCCTGGACGGGGGGATGGGAGACCCAGTACTTC TRBJ2-5 . TRBD2 TRBV30
CASSQDLYEQYF TGTGCCAGCAGCCAAGATCTCTACGAGCAGTACTTC TRBJ2-7 . . TRBV4-2
CASTVLASKTDTQYF TGTGCCAGCACCGTACTAGCGTCCAAGACAGATACGCAGTATTTT TRBJ2-3 . TRBD2 TRBV12-3/TRBV12-4
CASSLGLAGGKNYGYTF TGTGCCAGCAGCTTAGGGCTTGCTGGGGGGAAGAACTATGGCTACACCTTC TRBJ1-2 . . TRBV7-3
CASSKGGTASLTDTQYF TGTGCCAGCAGCAAAGGGGGTACAGCGTCTTTGACAGATACGCAGTATTTT TRBJ2-3 . . TRBV21-1
CASSPQGLLTDTQYF TGTGCCAGCAGCCCCCAGGGACTGCTCACAGATACGCAGTATTTT TRBJ2-3 once . TRBV7-3
CASSKGDTQYF TGTGCCAGCAGTAAAGGCGATACGCAGTATTTT TRBJ2-3 . . TRBV7-9
CASSQDPGPNEKLFF TGCGCCAGCAGCCAAGATCCAGGACCTAATGAAAAACTGTTTTTT TRBJ1-4 few . TRBV4-1
CASSPRTGGVESPLHF TGTGCCAGCAGTCCCAGGACAGGGGGCGTCGAATCACCCCTCCACTTT TRBJ1-6 once TRBD1 TRBV12-3/TRBV12-4
CASSSPAGELEETQYF TGTGCCAGCAGCTCCCCAGCGGGGGAGCTCGAAGAGACCCAGTACTTC TRBJ2-5 . TRBD2 TRBV7-9
CASSLEGRAENTEAFF TGTGCCAGCAGCTTGGAGGGAAGGGCGGAGAACACTGAAGCTTTCTTT TRBJ1-1 few . TRBV5-5
CASSIPGTGVEQYF TGTGCCAGTAGTATTCCCGGGACAGGCGTCGAGCAGTACTTC TRBJ2-7 few TRBD1 TRBV19
CASSSGHLYGYTF TGTGCCAGCAGCTCGGGACACCTCTATGGCTACACCTTC TRBJ1-2 . . TRBV7-8
CASSAGVGTSRGETQYF TGTGCCAGCAGTGCCGGAGTTGGGACCAGTAGGGGAGAGACCCAGTACTTC TRBJ2-5 . . TRBV6-1
CASSQPGEEPQHF TGTGCCAGCAGCCAACCGGGCGAGGAGCCCCAGCATTTT TRBJ1-5 . . TRBV4-2
CASSPGSSGRQTQYF TGCGCCAGCAGCCCGGGGTCTAGCGGGAGGCAGACCCAGTACTTC TRBJ2-5 . TRBD2 TRBV5-1
CASSLMGARDGKETQYF TGTGCCAGCAGCCTAATGGGGGCCCGGGACGGCAAAGAGACCCAGTACTTC TRBJ2-5 large . TRBV12-3/TRBV12-4
CASSYSRLQGSGYTF TGTGCCAGCAGTTACTCAAGACTACAGGGTTCTGGCTACACCTTC TRBJ1-2 . . TRBV6-5
CASRPGTGAKNIQYF TGTGCCAGCCGTCCCGGGACAGGGGCCAAAAACATTCAGTACTTC TRBJ2-4 . TRBD1 TRBV19
CASSPGGVETQYF TGTGCCAGCAGTCCAGGGGGGGTGGAGACCCAGTACTTC TRBJ2-5 many . TRBV7-2
CSARDPYRGGPSNEQFF TGCAGTGCTAGAGATCCCTACCGGGGAGGGCCCTCGAATGAGCAGTTCTTC TRBJ2-1 . TRBD2 TRBV20-1
CASSDPDGPFTTDTQYF TGCGCCAGCAGCGACCCGGACGGGCCTTTTACTACAGATACGCAGTATTTT TRBJ2-3 few . TRBV5-1
CASSQDRAGGSGANVLTF TGCGCCAGCAGCCAAGATAGGGCAGGGGGCTCTGGGGCCAACGTCCTGACTTTC TRBJ2-6 . TRBD1 TRBV4-1
CASSPTSGGYDTQYF TGTGCCAGCAGCCCGACTAGCGGGGGATATGATACGCAGTATTTT TRBJ2-3 . TRBD2 TRBV7-2
CASSYGTSGGSYEQYF TGTGCCAGCAGCTACGGGACTAGCGGGGGCTCCTACGAGCAGTACTTC TRBJ2-7 . TRBD2 TRBV11-2
CASSLAGTGGTGELFF TGTGCCAGCAGCTTAGCCGGGACTGGCGGAACCGGGGAGCTGTTTTTT TRBJ2-2 . . TRBV7-9
CSARDPGQGANEQYF TGCAGTGCTAGGGATCCGGGACAGGGAGCTAACGAGCAGTACTTC TRBJ2-7 . TRBD1 TRBV20-1
CASSRGLASGELFF TGTGCCAGCAGCCGGGGGCTAGCGTCCGGGGAGCTGTTTTTT TRBJ2-2 . . TRBV7-2
CASRIRGGFRETQYF TGTGCCAGCAGAATCAGGGGGGGATTCCGAGAGACCCAGTACTTC TRBJ2-5 . . TRBV27
CASSLRTSGSHHRSYNEQFF TGTGCCAGCAGTCTTCGGACTAGCGGGAGCCACCATCGCTCCTACAATGAGCAGTTCTTC TRBJ2-1 . TRBD2 TRBV12-3/TRBV12-4
CASSLALDSGQYF TGTGCCAGCAGCTTAGCCCTGGACTCCGGGCAGTACTTC TRBJ2-7 few . TRBV7-8
CASSRSGHGGELFF TGTGCCAGCAGCCGATCGGGGCATGGCGGGGAGCTGTTTTTT TRBJ2-2 . . TRBV7-7
CASSQVNGGEQFF TGTGCCAGCAGCCAAGTGAACGGCGGTGAGCAGTTCTTC TRBJ2-1 . . TRBV3-1
CAISVIFRTGRPSPEAFF TGTGCCATCAGTGTTATCTTCCGGACAGGGCGCCCGTCTCCTGAAGCTTTCTTT TRBJ1-1 few TRBD1 TRBV10-3
CASSATGGTGELFF TGTGCCAGCAGCGCGACTGGGGGCACCGGGGAGCTGTTTTTT TRBJ2-2 . . TRBV9
CSVEDGGRGSGIYNEQFF TGCAGCGTTGAAGATGGGGGTCGGGGTAGCGGGATATACAATGAGCAGTTCTTC TRBJ2-1 . TRBD2 TRBV29-1
CASSPRTGESSYEQYF TGTGCCAGCAGCCCTAGGACAGGGGAAAGCTCCTACGAGCAGTACTTC TRBJ2-7 . TRBD1 TRBV9
CASSGTGEETQYF TGTGCCAGCAGCGGAACAGGAGAGGAGACCCAGTACTTC TRBJ2-5 . . TRBV7-6
CASSPHLARNTGELFF TGTGCCAGCAGCCCCCACCTAGCGCGGAACACCGGGGAGCTGTTTTTT TRBJ2-2 few . TRBV3-1